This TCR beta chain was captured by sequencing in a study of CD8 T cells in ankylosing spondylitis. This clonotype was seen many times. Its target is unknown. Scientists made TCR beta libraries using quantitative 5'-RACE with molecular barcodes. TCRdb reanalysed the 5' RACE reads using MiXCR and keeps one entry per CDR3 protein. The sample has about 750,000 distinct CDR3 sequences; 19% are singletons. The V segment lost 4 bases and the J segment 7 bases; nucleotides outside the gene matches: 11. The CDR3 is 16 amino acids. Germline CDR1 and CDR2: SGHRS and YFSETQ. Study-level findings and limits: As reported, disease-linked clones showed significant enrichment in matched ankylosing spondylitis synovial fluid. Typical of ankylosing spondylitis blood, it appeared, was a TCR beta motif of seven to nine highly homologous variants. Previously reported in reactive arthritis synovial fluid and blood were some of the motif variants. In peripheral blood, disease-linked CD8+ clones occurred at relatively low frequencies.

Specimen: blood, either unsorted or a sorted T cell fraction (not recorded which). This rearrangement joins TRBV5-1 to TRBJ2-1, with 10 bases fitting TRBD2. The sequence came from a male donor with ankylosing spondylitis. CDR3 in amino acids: CASSLISGGLGNEQFF. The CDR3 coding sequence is TGCGCCAGCAGCCTCATTAGCGGGGGGCTAGGGAATGAGCAGTTCTTC.